Sequencing of this T cell receptor beta chain was carried out in a study of CD8+ T cells in alopecia areata (dated by TCRdb to between 2018 and 2020). Study-wide context: The treated patients took part in an open-label pilot trial in which moderate-to-severe alopecia areata was treated with oral tofacitinib at 5 to 10 mg twice daily. Patients received tofacitinib for 6 to 18 months and were then followed off drug for 6 months to check for delayed response and recurrence. Disease severity in treated patients was measured with the SALT score, which quantifies the percentage of affected scalp surface area. In both human patients and the C3H/HeJ mouse model, the study applied high-throughput TCRbeta sequencing to look at T cell clonal expansion in alopecia areata. Scalp tissue and sorted CD4+ and CD8+ peripheral blood T cells from patchy and totalis/universalis alopecia areata patients and from healthy controls were covered by human TCRbeta sequencing. Patients on tofacitinib were biopsied at baseline and after 4 and 24 weeks of treatment, and several of the patients also had a later scalp biopsy. Scalp clonality was compared across normal scalp (n=4), patchy alopecia areata scalp (n=8), and alopecia totalis/universalis scalp (n=8). The RNA source kit depended on sample type: the PAXgene miRNA kit for fixed scalp, the miRNeasy kit for PBMCs, and the RNeasy kit for mouse skin. immunoSEQ multiplex PCR using 35 Vbeta forward primers and 13 Jbeta reverse primers was used to amplify TCRbeta CDR3 regions.

Library generation was performed with the immunoSEQ multiplex PCR assay. RNA was extracted from all samples and reverse transcribed into cDNA as template for TCR sequencing. SuperScript III was used to make first-strand cDNA, primed with a 2:1 mix of oligo-dT and random hexamers. Amplification bias was assessed with a synthetic immune receptor repertoire, and residual bias was removed computationally. The authors' analysis ran thus. Raw reads were preprocessed to remove errors, and CDR3 was defined by IMGT conventions from the conserved cysteine to phenylalanine. Clonality was computed as 1 minus the Shannon entropy, with the entropy normalized by log2 of the number of productive unique TCRs. CD4 or CD8 identity of scalp clones was inferred by cross-referencing scalp TCRbeta sequences with sorted blood CD4 and CD8 repertoires. Entries here come from immuneACCESS through TCRdb and include only in-frame sequences with V and J called. Some clones fail to appear in such tables; in the studies checked, an unresolved V gene covers under half of the shortfall, and the cause of the remainder is unknown. Clone size and V and J calls were adopted from that table, with D and trimming inferred from the DNA. This sample lists more than 150,000 clones; approximately 50% were detected once. The ten biggest clones cover around 10% of the sample.

What the study reported, not specific to this receptor: Resident alphabeta T cells in normal human skin are also sequenced, complicating scalp TCR repertoire analysis, unlike mouse skin dominated by gammadelta T cells. Compared with normal scalp, lesional scalp, particularly in alopecia totalis/universalis, had higher clonality and more expanded CD8+ clones, which suggests antigenic drive. Tofacitinib significantly lowered scalp clonality and the number of expanded CD8+ clones among the top 100 scalp clones. TCR sequences shared between patients were less clear than in mice, possibly partly because of HLA diversity in the patient population. Because the treated cohort was small and had just a single nonresponder, larger studies are needed to establish links between baseline CD8+ expansion and response. During tofacitinib treatment, many expanded lesional clones stuck around in both scalp and blood, and this persistence may partly explain why relapse happens after treatment is stopped.

From a lookup of the germline V gene (reference sequence), CDR1 and CDR2 are MNHNY and SVGAGI. From cysteine to phenylalanine, the CDR3 is 14 amino acids long. This entry keeps only the CDR3 DNA: 42 bases, framed from base 1. A distance of 10 bases separates the germline ends of V and J, which lose 6 bases and 1 base respectively. The treatment or condition label of this sample denotes: oral pan-JAK inhibitor, 5-10 mg twice daily. Peripheral blood and lesional scalp punch biopsies were obtained from patients with alopecia areata. PBMCs were isolated by density centrifugation and stained for CD3, CD4 and CD8, and CD4+ and CD8+ T cells were sorted on a FACSAria. In the case of this clone: The antigen it binds to is not known. No base quality information exists; no much larger clone differs at one position.

The sequence was obtained from a human donor with alopecia areata. This specimen was CD8+ T cells sorted from blood, taken at roughly week 53, from a patient treated with tofacitinib. The rearranged chain carries TRBV6-6 and TRBJ2-1; the D region is possibly TRBD1 or TRBD2, each matching across 6 bases. CDR3 sequence: CASRLGGSYNEQFF. DNA sequence: TGTGCCAGCAGGTTAGGGGGGTCCTACAATGAGCAGTTCTTC.